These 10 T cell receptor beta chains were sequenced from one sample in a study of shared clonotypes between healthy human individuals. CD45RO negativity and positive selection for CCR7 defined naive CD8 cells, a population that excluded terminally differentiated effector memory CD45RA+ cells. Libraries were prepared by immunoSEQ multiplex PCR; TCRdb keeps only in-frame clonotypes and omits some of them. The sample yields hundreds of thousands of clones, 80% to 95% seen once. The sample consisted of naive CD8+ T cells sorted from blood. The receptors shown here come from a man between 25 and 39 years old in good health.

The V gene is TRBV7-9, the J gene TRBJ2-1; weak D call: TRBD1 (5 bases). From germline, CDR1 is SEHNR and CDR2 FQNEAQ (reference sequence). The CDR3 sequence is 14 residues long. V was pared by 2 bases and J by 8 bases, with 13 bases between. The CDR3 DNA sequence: TGTGCCAGCAGCTTAAGTCAGGGTTGGTATGAGCAGTTCTTC. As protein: CASSLSQGWYEQFF.

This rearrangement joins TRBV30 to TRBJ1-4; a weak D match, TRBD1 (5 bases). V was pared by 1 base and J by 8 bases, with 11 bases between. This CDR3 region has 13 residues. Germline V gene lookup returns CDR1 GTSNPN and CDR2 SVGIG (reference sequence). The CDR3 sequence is CAWSGLGGEKLFF. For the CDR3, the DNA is TGTGCCTGGAGTGGTTTGGGGGGAGAAAAACTGTTTTTT. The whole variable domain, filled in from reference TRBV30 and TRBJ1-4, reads SQTIHQWPATLVQPVGSPLSLECTVEGTSNPNLYWYRQAAGRGLQLLFYSVGIGQISSEVPQNLSASRPQDRQFILSSKKLLLSDSGFYLCAWSGLGGEKLFFGSGTQLSVL.

The CDR3 reads CASRTGTEIEKLFF. For the CDR3, the DNA is TGTGCCAGCAGAACCGGGACAGAGATTGAAAAACTGTTTTTT. The chain recombines TRBV28 with TRBJ1-4, with 7 bases matching TRBD1. This CDR3 has 14 residues. The germline V gene has CDR1 MDHEN and CDR2 SYDVKM. With V trimmed by 6 bases and J by 7 bases, 8 bases remained unmatched.

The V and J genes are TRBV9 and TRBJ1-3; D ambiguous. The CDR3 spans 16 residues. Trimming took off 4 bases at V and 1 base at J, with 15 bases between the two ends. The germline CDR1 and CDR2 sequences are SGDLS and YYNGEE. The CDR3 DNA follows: TGTGCCAGCAGCAACCGGCGGGGAACTTCTGGAAACACCATATATTTT. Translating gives CASSNRRGTSGNTIYF. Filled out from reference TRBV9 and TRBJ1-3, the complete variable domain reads DSGVTQTPKHLITATGQRVTLRCSPRSGDLSVYWYQQSLDQGLQFLIQYYNGEERAKGNILERFSAQQFPDLHSELNLSSLELGDSALYFCASSNRRGTSGNTIYFGEGSWLTVV.

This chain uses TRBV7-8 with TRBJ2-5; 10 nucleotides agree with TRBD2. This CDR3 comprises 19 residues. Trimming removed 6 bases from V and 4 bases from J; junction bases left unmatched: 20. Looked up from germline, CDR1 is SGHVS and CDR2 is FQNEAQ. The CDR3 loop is CASRSPSGSVGEARETQYF. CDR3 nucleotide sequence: TGTGCCAGCAGGAGCCCTAGCGGGAGTGTGGGGGAGGCGAGAGAGACCCAGTACTTC. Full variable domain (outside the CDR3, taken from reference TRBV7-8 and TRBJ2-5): GAGVSQSPRYKVAKRGQDVALRCDPISGHVSLFWYQQALGQGPEFLTYFQNEAQLDKSGLPSDRFFAERPEGSVSTLKIQRTQQEDSAVYLCASRSPSGSVGEARETQYFGPGTRLLVL.

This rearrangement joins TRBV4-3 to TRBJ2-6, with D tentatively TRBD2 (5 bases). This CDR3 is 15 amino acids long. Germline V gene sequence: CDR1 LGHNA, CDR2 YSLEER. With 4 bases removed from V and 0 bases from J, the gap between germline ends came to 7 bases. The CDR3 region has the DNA TGCGCCAGCAGCCCTGGACTCTCTGGGGCCAACGTCCTGACTTTC. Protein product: CASSPGLSGANVLTF.

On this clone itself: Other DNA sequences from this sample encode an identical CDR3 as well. The CDR3 DNA follows: TGCAGCGTTGAGGGACTAGCGGATTCCTACGAGCAGTACTTC. Its translation: CSVEGLADSYEQYF. The chain joins TRBV29-1 to TRBJ2-7; 11 nucleotides agree with TRBD2. The CDR3 consists of 14 residues. Germline V gene lookup returns CDR1 SQVTM and CDR2 ANQGSEA. The trim removed 3 bases at V and 1 base at J, leaving 2 bases unmatched.

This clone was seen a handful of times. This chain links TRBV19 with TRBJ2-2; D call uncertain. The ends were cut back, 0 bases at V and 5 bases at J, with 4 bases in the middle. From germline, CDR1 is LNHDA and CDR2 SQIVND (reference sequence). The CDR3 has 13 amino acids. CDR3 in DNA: TGTGCCAGTAGTATAGAGATGACCGGGGAGCTGTTTTTT. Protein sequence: CASSIEMTGELFF.

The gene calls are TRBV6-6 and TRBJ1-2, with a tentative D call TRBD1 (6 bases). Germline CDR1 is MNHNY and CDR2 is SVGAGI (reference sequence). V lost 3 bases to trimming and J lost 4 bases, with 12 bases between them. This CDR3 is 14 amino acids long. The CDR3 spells CASSYSEGGYGYTF. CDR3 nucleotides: TGTGCCAGCAGTTATTCGGAGGGGGGCTATGGCTACACCTTC.

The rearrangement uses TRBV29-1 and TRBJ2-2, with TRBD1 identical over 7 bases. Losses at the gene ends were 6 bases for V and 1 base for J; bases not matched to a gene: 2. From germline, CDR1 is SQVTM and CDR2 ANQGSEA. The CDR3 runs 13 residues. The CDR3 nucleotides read TGCAGCGTGACAGGGATGAACACCGGGGAGCTGTTTTTT. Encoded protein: CSVTGMNTGELFF.